This T cell receptor (beta chain) was recovered during a study of CD8+ T cells in alopecia areata (dated 2018 in TCRdb). As for the study more broadly: The treated patients, all with moderate-to-severe alopecia areata, were enrolled in an open-label pilot trial of oral tofacitinib given at 5 to 10 mg twice daily. Scalp clonality was compared across normal scalp (n=4), patchy alopecia areata scalp (n=8), and alopecia totalis/universalis scalp (n=8). RNA came from the PAXgene miRNA kit for fixed scalp, the miRNeasy kit for PBMCs, and the RNeasy kit for mouse skin. To study T cell clonal expansion in alopecia areata, the researchers applied high-throughput TCRbeta sequencing to both the C3H/HeJ mouse model and human patients. Patients stayed on tofacitinib for 6 to 18 months and then had 6 months of follow-up off drug so that delayed response and recurrence could be assessed. In humans, TCRbeta sequencing was performed on scalp tissue and on sorted CD4+ and CD8+ peripheral blood T cells from healthy controls and from patients with patchy or totalis/universalis alopecia areata. Biopsies were taken from tofacitinib-treated patients at baseline and at 4 and 24 weeks of treatment, and a later scalp biopsy was taken in several of the tofacitinib-treated patients. Amplification of TCRbeta CDR3 regions was done by immunoSEQ multiplex PCR using 35 Vbeta forward primers and 13 Jbeta reverse primers. Broader findings and caveats from the paper: Compared with normal scalp, lesional scalp had higher clonality and more expanded CD8+ clones, particularly in alopecia totalis/universalis, a pattern that suggests antigenic drive. Scalp TCR repertoire analysis is complicated because resident alphabeta T cells in normal human skin are also sequenced, whereas mouse skin is dominated by gammadelta T cells. Shared TCR sequences between patients were less evident than in mice, which may be partly attributable to HLA diversity in the patient population.

As regards this clone: What antigen it recognizes has not been identified. No base quality information exists; no much larger clone differs at one position.

In light of the paper, this sample's time point label describes: baseline before oral tofacitinib. Peripheral blood and lesional scalp punch biopsies were obtained from patients with alopecia areata. PBMCs were isolated by density centrifugation and stained for CD3, CD4 and CD8, after which CD4+ and CD8+ T cells were sorted on a FACSAria. Library creation used the immunoSEQ multiplex PCR assay. RNA was extracted from all samples and reverse transcribed into cDNA as template for TCR sequencing. SuperScript III was used for first-strand cDNA synthesis, primed with a 2:1 mix of oligo-dT and random hexamers. A synthetic immune receptor repertoire was used to assess amplification bias, and residual bias was removed computationally. Under the source paper's analysis protocol: Raw reads were preprocessed to remove errors, and CDR3 was defined according to IMGT conventions as the region from the conserved cysteine to phenylalanine. Clonality was computed as 1 minus the Shannon entropy, with the entropy normalized by log2 of the number of productive unique TCRs. Whether scalp clones were CD4 or CD8 was inferred by matching scalp TCRbeta sequences against CD4 and CD8 repertoires sorted from blood. This is the immuneACCESS table as TCRdb keeps it, with only in-frame sequences that have V and J called. A part of the clones is gone; compared with another copy, unresolved V genes explain less than half, and the rest is unexplained. V and J calls and clone size come straight from that table; D and trimming were deduced from the DNA. A total of some 240,000 clones appear in this sample, more than 45% of them only once. Around 0.44% of the sample lies in the top ten.

According to the germline V gene (reference sequence), CDR1 reads DFQATT and CDR2 reads SNEGSKA. Reading from cysteine to phenylalanine, the CDR3 counts 11 amino acids. Solely the CDR3 DNA is kept, with 33 bases framed from the first base. The sample consisted of CD4+ T cells sorted from blood, taken at week 0. The clonotype originates from a human donor with alopecia areata. The chain uses TRBV20-1 and TRBJ2-5, with the D gene uncertain. The end of the DNA aligns better with TRBJ2-7, so the J call may be wrong. Here is the DNA: TGCAGTGCAGTCCCTCTTCACGAGCAGTACTTC. The translation is CSAVPLHEQYF.